This T cell receptor beta chain was captured by sequencing in a study of blood T cell repertoires in COVID-19. Study-wide context: COVID-19 samples collected from the United States, Italy and Spain covered acute and convalescent phases. T cells, B-cell-depleted T cells, or PBMCs provided the cDNA or gDNA that served as material.

In the authors' methods: From reference gene primer amplification, estimates of nucleated cell counts were derived. Libraries were prepared by immunoSEQ multiplex PCR; TCRdb keeps only in-frame clonotypes and omits some of them. V and J calls and clone size follow that table, whereas D and trimming were derived from the DNA. This repertoire shows fewer than 80,000 clones, 82% found once; its top ten account for about a tenth. The CDR3 length is 16 residues. Per the germline V gene, CDR1 is MNHNS and CDR2 is SASEGT. The V gene end was trimmed by 2 bases and the J gene end by 0 bases; junction bases not matched to a gene: 3.

The V gene is TRBV6-1, the J gene TRBJ1-4; 7 bases map to TRBD1. The sequence derives from a woman aged 80 or over with acute or convalescent COVID-19. The source material was peripheral blood. The CDR3 protein is CASSEQGVATNEKLFF. CDR3 nucleotide sequence: TGTGCCAGCAGTGAACAGGGGGTTGCAACTAATGAAAAACTGTTTTTT.